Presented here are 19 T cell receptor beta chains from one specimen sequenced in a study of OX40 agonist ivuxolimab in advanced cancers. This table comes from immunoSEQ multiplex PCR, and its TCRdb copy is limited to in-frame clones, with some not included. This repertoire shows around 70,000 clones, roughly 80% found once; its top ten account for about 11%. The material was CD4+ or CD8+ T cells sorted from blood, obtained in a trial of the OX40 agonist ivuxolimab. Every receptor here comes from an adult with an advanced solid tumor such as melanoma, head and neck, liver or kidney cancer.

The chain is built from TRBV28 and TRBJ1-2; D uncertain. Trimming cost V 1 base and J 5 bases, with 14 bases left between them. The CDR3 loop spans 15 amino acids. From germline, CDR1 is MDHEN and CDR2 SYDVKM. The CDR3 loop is CASSLYTPTSYGYTF. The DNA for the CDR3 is TGTGCCAGCAGTTTATATACCCCCACCAGTTATGGCTACACCTTC.

The CDR3 nucleotides are TGTGCCAGTGGAACAGGGGCCGTATGGTCCCACAATGAGCAGTTCTTC. Its translation: CASGTGAVWSHNEQFF. This chain links TRBV19 with TRBJ2-1; 7 nucleotides align to TRBD1. Germline lookup yields CDR1 LNHDA and CDR2 SQIVND (reference sequence). The V gene end was trimmed by 8 bases and the J gene end by 5 bases; junction bases not matched to a gene: 15. This CDR3 contains 16 residues.

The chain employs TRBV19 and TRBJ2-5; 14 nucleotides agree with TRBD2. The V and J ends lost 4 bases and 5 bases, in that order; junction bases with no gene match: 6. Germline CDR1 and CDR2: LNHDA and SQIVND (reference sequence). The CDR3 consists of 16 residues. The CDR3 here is CASSTGLAGVGETQYF. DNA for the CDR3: TGTGCCAGTAGTACGGGACTAGCGGGAGTAGGGGAGACCCAGTACTTC. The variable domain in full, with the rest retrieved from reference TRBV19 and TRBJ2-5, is DGGITQSPKYLFRKEGQNVTLSCEQNLNHDAMYWYRQDPGQGLRLIYYSQIVNDFQKGDIAEGYSVSREKKESFPLTVTSAQKNPTAFYLCASSTGLAGVGETQYFGPGTRLLVL.

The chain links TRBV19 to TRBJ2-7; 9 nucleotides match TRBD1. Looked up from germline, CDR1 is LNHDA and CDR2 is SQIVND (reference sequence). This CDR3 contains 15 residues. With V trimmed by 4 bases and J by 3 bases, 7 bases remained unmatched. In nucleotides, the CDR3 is TGTGCCAGTAGTAAACTCGGGACAGGGTACTACGAGCAGTACTTC. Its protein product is CASSKLGTGYYEQYF.

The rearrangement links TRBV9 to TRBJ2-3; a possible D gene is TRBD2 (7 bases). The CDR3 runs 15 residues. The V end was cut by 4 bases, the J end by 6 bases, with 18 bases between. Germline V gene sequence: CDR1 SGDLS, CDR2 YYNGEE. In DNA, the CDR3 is TGTGCCAGCAGCCCAGGTGGGGGGGGCGTGGATACGCAGTATTTT. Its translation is CASSPGGGGVDTQYF.

CDR3 bases: TGTGCCAGCAGCCCCGGGACAGAGAAAGATACGCAGTATTTT. Translating gives CASSPGTEKDTQYF. V is TRBV5-4 and J is TRBJ2-3, with TRBD1 matching 7 bases. Germline V gene lookup returns CDR1 SGHNT and CDR2 YYREEE (reference sequence). This CDR3 is built from 14 residues. J lost 5 bases, V lost 4 bases, and 7 bases had no gene match.

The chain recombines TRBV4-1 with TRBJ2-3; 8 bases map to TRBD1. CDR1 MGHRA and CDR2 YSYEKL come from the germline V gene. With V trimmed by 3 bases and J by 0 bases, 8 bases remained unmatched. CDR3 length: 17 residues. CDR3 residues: CASSHPEDRASTDTQYF. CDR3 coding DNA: TGCGCCAGCAGCCACCCGGAGGACAGGGCTAGCACAGATACGCAGTATTTT.

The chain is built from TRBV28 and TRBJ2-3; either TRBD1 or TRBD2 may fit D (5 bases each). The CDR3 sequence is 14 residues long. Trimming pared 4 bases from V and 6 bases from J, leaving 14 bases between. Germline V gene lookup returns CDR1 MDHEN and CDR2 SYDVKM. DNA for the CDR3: TGTGCCAGCAGTTCCCAACCCGGGACGGATACGCAGTATTTT. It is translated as CASSSQPGTDTQYF.

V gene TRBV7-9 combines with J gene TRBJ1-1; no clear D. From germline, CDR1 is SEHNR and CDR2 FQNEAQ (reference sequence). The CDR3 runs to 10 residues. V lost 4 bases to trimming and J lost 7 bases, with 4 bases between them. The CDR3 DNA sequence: TGTGCCAGCAGCTCCCTTGAAGCTTTCTTT. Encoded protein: CASSSLEAFF.

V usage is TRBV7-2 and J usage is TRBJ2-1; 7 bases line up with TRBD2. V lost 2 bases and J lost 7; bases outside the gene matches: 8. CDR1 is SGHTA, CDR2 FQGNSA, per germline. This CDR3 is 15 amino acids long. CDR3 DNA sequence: TGTGCCAGCAGCTTAACTTTCAGCGGGATGAATGAGCAGTTCTTC. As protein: CASSLTFSGMNEQFF. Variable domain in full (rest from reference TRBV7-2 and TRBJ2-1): GAGVSQSPSNKVTEKGKDVELRCDPISGHTALYWYRQSLGQGLEFLIYFQGNSAPDKSGLPSDRFSAERTGGSVSTLTIQRTQQEDSAVYLCASSLTFSGMNEQFFGPGTRLTVL.

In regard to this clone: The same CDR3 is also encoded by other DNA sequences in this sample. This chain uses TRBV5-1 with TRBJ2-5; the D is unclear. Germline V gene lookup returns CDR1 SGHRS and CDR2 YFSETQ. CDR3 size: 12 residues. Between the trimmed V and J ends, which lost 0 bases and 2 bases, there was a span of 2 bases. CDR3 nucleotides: TGCGCCAGCAGCTTGGCTCAAGAGACCCAGTACTTC. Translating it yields CASSLAQETQYF.

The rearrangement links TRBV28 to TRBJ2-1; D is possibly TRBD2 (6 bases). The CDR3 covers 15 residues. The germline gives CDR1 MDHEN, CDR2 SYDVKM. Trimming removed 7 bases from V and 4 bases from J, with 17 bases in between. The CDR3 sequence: CASTQMAEGYNEQFF. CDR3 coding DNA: TGTGCCAGCACACAAATGGCGGAGGGGTACAATGAGCAGTTCTTC.

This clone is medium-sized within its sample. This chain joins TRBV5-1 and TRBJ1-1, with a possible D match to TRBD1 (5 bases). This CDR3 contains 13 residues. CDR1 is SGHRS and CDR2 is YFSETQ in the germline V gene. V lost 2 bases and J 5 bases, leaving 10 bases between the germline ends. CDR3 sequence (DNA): TGCGCCAGCAGCTTATCAGGGCAGACTGAAGCTTTCTTT. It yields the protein CASSLSGQTEAFF.

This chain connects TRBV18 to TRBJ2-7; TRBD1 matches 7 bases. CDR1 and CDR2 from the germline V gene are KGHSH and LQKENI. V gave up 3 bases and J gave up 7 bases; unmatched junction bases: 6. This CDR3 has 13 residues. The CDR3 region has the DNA TGTGCCAGCTCACCGGCAGGGGGTTGGGAGCAGTACTTC. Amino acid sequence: CASSPAGGWEQYF.

CDR3 in amino acids: CASSESTDTQYF. CDR3 nucleotide sequence: TGTGCCAGCAGTGAATCGACAGATACGCAGTATTTT. The chain employs TRBV2 and TRBJ2-3; D gene ambiguous. Per germline, CDR1 SNHLY and CDR2 FYNNEI. Trimming removed 2 bases at V and 3 bases at J, with 3 bases between. The CDR3 has 12 residues.

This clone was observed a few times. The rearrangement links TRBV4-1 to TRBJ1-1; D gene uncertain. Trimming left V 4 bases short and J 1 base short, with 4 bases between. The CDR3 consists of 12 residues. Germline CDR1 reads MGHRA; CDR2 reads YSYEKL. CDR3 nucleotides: TGCGCCAGCAGCCGGGGGAACACTGAAGCTTTCTTT. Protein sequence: CASSRGNTEAFF.

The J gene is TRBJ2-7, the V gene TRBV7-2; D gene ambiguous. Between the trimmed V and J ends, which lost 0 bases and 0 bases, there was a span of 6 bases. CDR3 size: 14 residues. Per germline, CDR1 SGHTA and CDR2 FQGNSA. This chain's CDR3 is CASSLAPLSYEQYF. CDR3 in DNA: TGTGCCAGCAGCTTAGCGCCCCTCTCCTACGAGCAGTACTTC.

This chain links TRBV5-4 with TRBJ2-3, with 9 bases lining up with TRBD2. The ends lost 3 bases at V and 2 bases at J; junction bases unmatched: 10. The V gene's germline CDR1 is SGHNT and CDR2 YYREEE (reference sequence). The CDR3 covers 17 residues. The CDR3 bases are TGTGCCAGCAGCTCTCGCGGGGGGGCGAGGATCACAGATACGCAGTATTTT. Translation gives CASSSRGGARITDTQYF.

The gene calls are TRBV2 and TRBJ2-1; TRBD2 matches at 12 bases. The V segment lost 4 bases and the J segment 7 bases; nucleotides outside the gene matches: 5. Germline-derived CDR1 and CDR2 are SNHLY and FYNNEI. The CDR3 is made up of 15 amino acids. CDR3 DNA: TGTGCCAGCAGTGCTAGCGGGGGGGCCATAAATGAGCAGTTCTTC. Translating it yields CASSASGGAINEQFF. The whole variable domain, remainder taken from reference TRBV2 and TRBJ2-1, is EPEVTQTPSHQVTQMGQEVILRCVPISNHLYFYWYRQILGQKVEFLVSFYNNEISEKSEIFDDQFSVERPDGSNFTLKIRSTKLEDSAMYFCASSASGGAINEQFFGPGTRLTVL.